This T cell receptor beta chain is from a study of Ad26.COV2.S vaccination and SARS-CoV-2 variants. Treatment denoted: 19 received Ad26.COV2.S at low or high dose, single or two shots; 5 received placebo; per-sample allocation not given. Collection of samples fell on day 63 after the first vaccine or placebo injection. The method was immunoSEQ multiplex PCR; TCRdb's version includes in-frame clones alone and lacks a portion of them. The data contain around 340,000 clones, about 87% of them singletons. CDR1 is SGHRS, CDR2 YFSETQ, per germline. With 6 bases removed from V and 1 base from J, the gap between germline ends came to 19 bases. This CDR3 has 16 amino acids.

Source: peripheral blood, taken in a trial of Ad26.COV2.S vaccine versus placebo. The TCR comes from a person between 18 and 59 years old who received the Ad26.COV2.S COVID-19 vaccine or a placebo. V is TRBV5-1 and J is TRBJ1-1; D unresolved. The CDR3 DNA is TGCGCCAGCAAGCTCCAGGCAGCTATGAGGAACACTGAAGCTTTCTTT. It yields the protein CASKLQAAMRNTEAFF. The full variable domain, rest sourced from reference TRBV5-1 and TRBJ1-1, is KAGVTQTPRYLIKTRGQQVTLSCSPISGHRSVSWYQQTPGQGLQFLFEYFSETQRNKGNFPGRFSGRQFSNSRSEMNVSTLELGDSALYLCASKLQAAMRNTEAFFGQGTRLTVV.